Listed below are T cell receptor beta chains from one sample, sequenced in a study of Ad26.COV2.S vaccination and SARS-CoV-2 variants. TCRdb's copy holds only in-frame clones and misses some; the assay was immunoSEQ multiplex PCR. The sample consists of a few hundred thousand clones, around 89% of them appearing once. The sequences come from peripheral blood, collected in a trial of Ad26.COV2.S vaccine versus placebo. These receptors were collected from a person aged 18-65 years who received the Ad26.COV2.S COVID-19 vaccine or a placebo. The CDR3 runs from the conserved cysteine through the conserved F or W. D genes are given only for firm matches. Size tells how often a clone was seen (once, few, many) or the class of an expanded clone, and some rows leave it out.

>TRBV5-4|TRBJ2-3|TRBD2|.
CASSEQAGHPTDTQYF
TGTGCCAGCAGCGAGCAAGCGGGGCACCCGACAGATACGCAGTATTTT
>TRBV3-1/TRBV3-2|TRBJ2-7|TRBD1|once
CASSQSSGQGGYEQYF
TGTGCCAGCAGCCAATCTTCGGGACAGGGGGGCTACGAGCAGTACTTC
>TRBV10-3|TRBJ1-1|TRBD1|once
CAITPDRGNTEAFF
TGTGCCATCACCCCGGACAGGGGAAACACTGAAGCTTTCTTT
>TRBV12-5|TRBJ1-5|.|.
CASGLAPNQPQHF
TGTGCTAGTGGTTTGGCCCCAAATCAGCCCCAGCATTTT
>TRBV30|TRBJ2-5|.|.
CAWIGGAETQYF
TGTGCCTGGATTGGGGGAGCGGAGACCCAGTACTTC
>TRBV4-3|TRBJ2-7|.|.
CASSQATVPGVEGYEQYF
TGCGCCAGCAGCCAAGCCACGGTCCCGGGGGTCGAGGGATACGAGCAGTACTTC
>TRBV18|TRBJ2-7|TRBD1|.
CASSPVTGTYEQYF
TGTGCCAGCTCACCAGTGACAGGGACCTACGAGCAGTACTTC
>TRBV3-1/TRBV3-2|TRBJ2-3|.|.
CASSPVGDTQYF
TGTGCCAGCAGTCCAGTGGGAGATACGCAGTATTTT
>TRBV6-5|TRBJ2-3|TRBD1|.
CASEGQGRDTQYF
TGTGCCAGCGAGGGACAGGGGAGAGATACGCAGTATTTT
>TRBV7-3|TRBJ2-1|.|.
CASSSTAHDRLNEQFF
TGTGCCAGCAGCTCGACGGCCCACGATAGACTCAATGAGCAGTTCTTC